This section outlines one T cell receptor (beta chain) sequence together with its context. This clonotype was recorded many times. Its specific antigen is unknown. There are no base qualities to consult, and no much larger clone falls within one base. Instrument on record: Illumina HiSeq 2500. Quantitative 5'-RACE with molecular barcodes was used to prepare TCR beta libraries. For the original study's pipeline: A new computational method, built on a probabilistic model of VDJ rearrangement, was used to identify disease-linked TCR variants. In-frame beta chains were kept once TCRdb had trimmed the public reads at Q25 with fastp and called clones with MiXCR. Records with the same CDR3 protein are collapsed into one entry carrying the most frequent genes and DNA. It is TCRdb's table, rather than the study itself, that gives the V and J calls and clone size. This sample holds about 170,000 distinct CDR3 sequences; approximately 20% were observed only once. The ten largest account for over 7% of the sample.

This specimen belongs to a study of CD8 T cells in ankylosing spondylitis (dated by TCRdb to about 2017). For the wider study: The study set out to find disease-linked TCR variants by profiling T cell receptor beta repertoires in ankylosing spondylitis patients and healthy donors. The whole study cohort included over a hundred healthy donors and 25 or so ankylosing spondylitis patients. Peripheral blood samples were taken, and synovial fluid was additionally collected from ankylosing spondylitis patients. Findings and caveats that apply to the study as a whole: Blood from ankylosing spondylitis patients appeared to be characterized by a TCR beta motif made up of eight highly homologous amino acid variants. The disease-linked clones had a CD8+ phenotype and were found at relatively low frequencies in peripheral blood. Some of the motif variants had been reported before in the synovial fluid and blood of reactive arthritis patients, a finding that suggests common disease-initiation mechanisms. Significant enrichment of the disease-linked clones was reported in matched synovial fluid samples from ankylosing spondylitis patients.

The germline V gene supplies CDR1 SGHRS and CDR2 YFSETQ. The CDR3 holds 16 amino acids from the cysteine to the phenylalanine. The sequence is cut down to CDR3 DNA, 48 bases in frame from base 1. V and J lose 1 base and 8 bases, and a span of 19 bases separates them. The sample taken for sequencing was blood, either unsorted or a sorted T cell fraction (not recorded which). This receptor chain uses TRBV5-1 and TRBJ2-1; the D gene is perhaps TRBD1, on 6 matching bases. The source is a male donor with ankylosing spondylitis or in good health (not recorded which). The CDR3 protein is CASSLMPQGRRDEQFF. The sequenced DNA is TGCGCCAGCAGCTTGATGCCCCAGGGGCGTCGGGATGAGCAGTTCTTC.